The 31 T cell receptor beta chains below were found in one sample sequenced in a study of blood T cells in healthy people across ages. A sample-barcoded 5' primer and a J-beta primer mix were used in a second PCR of about 7 to 12 cycles. TCRdb re-derived calls from the 5' RACE reads in MiXCR, one entry per CDR3 protein. Counted here are about 730,000 distinct CDR3 sequences, approximately 39% occurring once; the ten biggest clones make up less than 25%. Sequenced sample: blood. Receptors were obtained from a woman aged 55-69 years in good health.

In its sample, this clonotype was seen many times. The V call is TRBV12-3 or TRBV12-4, the J call TRBJ1-1; no reliable D call. V dropped 6 bases and J dropped 7 bases, with 12 bases sitting between them. The CDR3 has 12 residues. The CDR3 DNA is TGTGCCAGCAGCTTCGGGCAGAGTGAAGCTTTCTTT. Its translation is CASSFGQSEAFF.

This chain links TRBV24-1 with TRBJ2-1; D is possibly TRBD2 (6 bases). Trimming removed 5 bases at V and 8 bases at J, with 18 bases between. CDR3 length: 15 residues. Germline CDR1 KGHDR, CDR2 SFDVKD. This CDR3 is CATSGNMEGNDEQFF. The DNA for the CDR3 is TGTGCCACCAGTGGGAACATGGAGGGTAACGATGAGCAGTTCTTC.

This clonotype was recorded once. Since a much larger clone is just one base distant, this may be a read error. V usage is TRBV6-2 or TRBV6-3 and J usage is TRBJ2-1, with D possibly being TRBD1 or TRBD2 (5 bases each). Trimming pared 2 bases from V and 10 bases from J, leaving 9 bases between. This CDR3 has 12 amino acids. Germline CDR1 is MNHEY and CDR2 is SVGEGT. The chain's CDR3 is CASSYEGREQFF. The CDR3 DNA follows: TGTGCCAGCAGTTACGAGGGGCGAGAGCAGTTCTTC.

This clonotype was recorded at least ten times. The chain couples TRBV29-1 to TRBJ2-7; possible D gene TRBD1, 5 bases. The CDR3 loop spans 13 amino acids. Germline assignment: CDR1 SQVTM and CDR2 ANQGSEA. The ends were cut back, 7 bases at V and 2 bases at J, with 15 bases in the middle. The CDR3 region has the DNA TGCAGCGCCGAAGGGGAAGGGACCTACGAGCAGTACTTC. It translates to CSAEGEGTYEQYF.

This clonotype was observed a handful of times. Here the CDR3 reads CARPTRDSYGYTF. In nucleotides, the CDR3 is TGTGCCAGACCGACCCGGGACAGCTATGGCTACACCTTC. The V call is TRBV2, the J call TRBJ1-2; 7 bases agree with TRBD1. CDR3 length: 13 residues. The germline V gene encodes CDR1 SNHLY and CDR2 FYNNEI. V gave up 9 bases and J gave up 4 bases; unmatched junction bases: 8.

This clonotype was seen a handful of times. The gene calls are TRBV20-1 and TRBJ1-5, with unresolved D. This CDR3 has 14 residues. Germline loops: CDR1 DFQATT, CDR2 SNEGSKA (reference sequence). Trimming removed 1 base from V and 5 bases from J, with 12 bases in between. The CDR3 DNA follows: TGCAGTGCTAGAGCCCCCGGGAGATATCAGCCCCAGCATTTT. This codes for CSARAPGRYQPQHF.

The chain uses TRBV6-2 or TRBV6-3 and TRBJ1-5, with TRBD1 matching over 7 bases. V trimming: 2 bases; J trimming: 4 bases; junction bases outside the gene matches: 11. CDR1 and CDR2 from the germline V gene are MNHEY and SVGEGT. The CDR3 covers 17 residues. CDR3 DNA sequence: TGTGCCAGCAGTTACGGGAGACAGGGAAGTGGTAATCAGCCCCAGCATTTT. This encodes CASSYGRQGSGNQPQHF.

The chain combines TRBV28 with TRBJ1-2; D unclear. Trimming removed 7 bases at V and 4 bases at J, with 10 bases between. The CDR3 has 12 amino acids. Germline assignment: CDR1 MDHEN and CDR2 SYDVKM. The DNA of the CDR3 is TGTGCCAGCACCAAGGGAGGCTATGGCTACACCTTC. Its translation is CASTKGGYGYTF.

This clonotype was counted between two and nine times. V gene TRBV29-1 combines with J gene TRBJ1-2; 8 positions match TRBD1. Looked up from germline, CDR1 is SQVTM and CDR2 is ANQGSEA. CDR3 length: 15 residues. The junction had 9 bases not matched to a gene; V was cut back by 4 bases and J by 2 bases. CDR3 coding DNA: TGCAGCGTTGGGACAGGGAGCTCTGTCAACTATGGCTACACCTTC. Translation gives CSVGTGSSVNYGYTF.

The chain recombines TRBV4-1 with TRBJ1-5; 7 nucleotides match TRBD1. Germline-derived CDR1 and CDR2 are MGHRA and YSYEKL. The trim removed 0 bases at V and 3 bases at J, leaving 11 bases unmatched. The CDR3 is 18 residues long. The CDR3 here is CASSQDRETGSFNQPQHF. In nucleotides, the CDR3 is TGCGCCAGCAGCCAAGATCGGGAGACAGGGTCCTTCAATCAGCCCCAGCATTTT.

In its sample, this clonotype was seen many times. The chain uses TRBV5-5 and TRBJ2-7; D unclear. CDR1 is SGHKS and CDR2 is YYEKEE in the germline V gene (reference sequence). Trimming shortened V by 4 bases and J by 5 bases, and 13 bases separated the two germline ends. The CDR3 loop spans 13 amino acids. CDR3 amino acids: CASSLSWRNEQYF. CDR3 in DNA: TGTGCCAGCAGCCTAAGCTGGAGAAACGAGCAGTACTTC.

This chain joins TRBV7-2 and TRBJ2-1; perhaps D is TRBD1 or TRBD2 (5 bases each). Trimming stripped 0 bases from V and 6 bases from J, with 12 bases between. This CDR3 has 15 residues. Germline V gene lookup returns CDR1 SGHTA and CDR2 FQGNSA. Here the CDR3 reads CASSLAPGHGNEQFF. The CDR3 DNA sequence: TGTGCCAGCAGCTTAGCGCCGGGGCACGGCAATGAGCAGTTCTTC.

V and J are TRBV4-3 and TRBJ2-4; TRBD2 aligns across 7 bases. With the DNA end fitting TRBJ2-7 better, the J assignment may be wrong. The CDR3 is 19 amino acids. Germline CDR1 LGHNA, CDR2 YSLEER. CDR3 DNA: TGCGCCAGCAGCCAAGGGTTTAGGAACGGGACTATAAGTGACTACGAGCAGTACTTC. Encoded protein: CASSQGFRNGTISDYEQYF.

The chain carries TRBV6-1 and TRBJ1-1, with 11 bases identical to TRBD1. J lost 2 bases, V lost 5 bases, and 10 bases had no gene match. Germline V gives CDR1 MNHNS, CDR2 SASEGT. The CDR3 loop spans 17 amino acids. CDR3 in DNA: TGTGCCAGCAGTCCTGGGACAGGGGGTAGGGGAAACACTGAAGCTTTCTTT. Protein product: CASSPGTGGRGNTEAFF.

DNA of the CDR3: TGTGCCAGCAGCTTAGTTTTTACGGCAGGGGCGAATGAAGCTTTCTTT. Residues: CASSLVFTAGANEAFF. J is TRBJ1-1 and V is TRBV7-9; D might be TRBD1 (6 bases). Trimming removed 1 base from V and 7 bases from J, with 19 bases in between. The CDR3 spans 16 residues. Germline values: CDR1 SEHNR, CDR2 FQNEAQ (reference sequence).

In its sample, this clonotype was seen a few times. This sequence joins TRBV29-1 and TRBJ2-7; tentatively, D is TRBD1 (5 bases). Trimming stripped 3 bases from V and 12 bases from J, with 6 bases between. The CDR3 is 8 residues long. CDR1 is SQVTM and CDR2 is ANQGSEA in the germline V gene. This chain's CDR3 is CSVEGRYF. The CDR3 DNA reads TGCAGCGTTGAGGGGCGGTACTTC.

This clonotype was counted only a few times. The chain has TRBV20-1 and TRBJ1-5, with TRBD1 as a possible D gene (5 bases). Germline V gives CDR1 DFQATT, CDR2 SNEGSKA (reference sequence). The length of the CDR3 is 12 residues. The germline V and J ends were trimmed by 6 bases and 2 bases, with 8 bases remaining between them. Here the CDR3 DNA reads TGCAGTGCCCTACAGGGCAATCAGCCCCAGCATTTT. Amino acid sequence: CSALQGNQPQHF.

The chain joins TRBV6-6 to TRBJ1-2; TRBD1 is a possible D gene (5 bases). V was cut by 4 bases and J by 8 bases, with 14 bases left in between. The CDR3 runs to 13 residues. Germline CDR1 is MNHNY and CDR2 is SVGAGI (reference sequence). The DNA for the CDR3 is TGTGCCAGCAGTTTCAGGGTTGATGGCGGCTACACCTTC. Protein sequence: CASSFRVDGGYTF.

The chain recombines TRBV2 with TRBJ2-2; D is unresolved. CDR3 length equals 13 residues. Between the trimmed V and J ends, which lost 5 bases and 6 bases, there was a span of 10 bases. The germline V gene encodes CDR1 SNHLY and CDR2 FYNNEI. CDR3 coding DNA: TGTGCCAGCAGTAGGACCATTCCCGGGGAGCTGTTTTTT. It specifies CASSRTIPGELFF.

A word on this clonotype: At one end, the junction sequence differs from germline, possibly due to a read error. The chain couples TRBV30 to TRBJ2-4, with no clear D. Gene TRBJ2-7 matches the end of the DNA better, so the J call may be wrong. This CDR3 region has 15 residues. The germline V gene has CDR1 GTSNPN and CDR2 SVGIG (reference sequence). CDR3 coding DNA: TGTGCCCGGAGTGCGCGGCTACTACTGAGTGACGAGCAGTACTTC. This encodes CARSARLLLSDEQYF.

CDR3 region: CASSYIIPGGKVVDEQYF. Written as DNA, the CDR3 is TGTGCCAGCAGTTACATTATTCCGGGGGGCAAAGTCGTCGATGAGCAGTACTTC. The V and J genes are TRBV6-2 or TRBV6-3 and TRBJ2-7; tentatively, D is TRBD2 (7 bases). Germline loops: CDR1 MNHEY, CDR2 SVGEGT. The ends were cut back, 2 bases at V and 7 bases at J, with 27 bases in the middle. The CDR3 spans 18 residues.

The chain recombines TRBV28 with TRBJ1-2, with TRBD1 matching over 12 bases. J lost 7 bases, V lost 4 bases, and 7 bases had no gene match. Germline-derived CDR1 and CDR2 are MDHEN and SYDVKM. The CDR3 runs to 15 residues. The CDR3 spells CASSSPGQGATGYTF. The DNA of the CDR3 is TGTGCCAGCAGTTCTCCGGGACAGGGGGCTACTGGCTACACCTTC.

For this clonotype: At one end the junction does not follow the germline gene, possibly because of a read error. The chain recombines TRBV9 with TRBJ2-3; possibly TRBD1 for D (6 bases). The CDR3 is 15 residues long. In germline, CDR1 is SGDLS, CDR2 YYNGEE. The CDR3 region is CTSSPWDTIHYTQYF. DNA of the CDR3: TGTACCAGCAGCCCGTGGGACACCATACATTATACGCAGTATTTT. Full variable domain (missing parts from reference TRBV9 and TRBJ2-3): DSGVTQTPKHLITATGQRVTLRCSPRSGDLSVYWYQQSLDQGLQFLIQYYNGEERAKGNILERFSAQQFPDLHSELNLSSLELGDSALYFCTSSPWDTIHYTQYFGPGTRLTVL.

This clonotype was detected many times. The rearrangement joins TRBV29-1 to TRBJ2-5; unclear D gene. V was cut by 1 base and J by 5 bases, with 2 bases left in between. Germline loops: CDR1 SQVTM, CDR2 ANQGSEA. The CDR3 sequence is 10 residues long. CDR3: CSVEVETQYF. CDR3 coding DNA: TGCAGCGTTGAAGTGGAGACCCAGTACTTC.

This clonotype is a singleton in its sample. This rearrangement joins TRBV6-1 to TRBJ2-5; 13 positions match TRBD2. This CDR3 has 16 residues. Germline V gene data show CDR1 as MNHNS and CDR2 as SASEGT. V trimming: 6 bases; J trimming: 1 base; junction bases outside the gene matches: 5. The CDR3 sequence is CASSRTSGGLQETQYF. Here the CDR3 DNA reads TGTGCCAGCAGCCGGACTAGCGGGGGCCTCCAAGAGACCCAGTACTTC.

The V and J genes are TRBV5-5 and TRBJ1-2; D unclear. The germline CDR1 and CDR2 sequences are SGHKS and YYEKEE (reference sequence). CDR3 length equals 12 residues. V lost 2 bases to trimming and J lost 7 bases, with 9 bases between them. CDR3 in amino acids: CASSFLDSGYTF. The CDR3, as DNA: TGTGCCAGCAGCTTTTTGGATTCTGGCTACACCTTC.

The chain has TRBV6-6 and TRBJ2-1; 9 bases align to TRBD1. V lost 7 bases to trimming and J lost 7 bases; unmatched junction nucleotides: 8. The germline CDR1 and CDR2 sequences are MNHNY and SVGAGI (reference sequence). The CDR3 is made up of 14 amino acids. In nucleotides, the CDR3 is TGTGCCAGCATCCAACAGGGGGCAACTAATGAGCAGTTCTTC. Its translation is CASIQQGATNEQFF.

This clonotype has just one count. The CDR3 protein is CAISEGRKTEAFF. CDR3 DNA sequence: TGTGCCATCAGTGAGGGTCGAAAGACTGAAGCTTTCTTT. The V call is TRBV10-3, the J call TRBJ1-1; D gene unclear. Trimming took off 2 bases at V and 5 bases at J, with 9 bases between the two ends. Germline V gene lookup returns CDR1 ENHRY and CDR2 SYGVKD. This CDR3 region has 13 residues.

This clonotype turned up a few times. The chain employs TRBV12-3 or TRBV12-4 and TRBJ1-4; D unclear. Between the trimmed V and J ends, which lost 8 bases and 4 bases, there was a span of 11 bases. The CDR3 length is 13 residues. In DNA, the CDR3 is TGTGCCAGCCGCGGACCAAATAATGAAAAACTGTTTTTT. Amino acid sequence: CASRGPNNEKLFF.

The rearrangement uses TRBV7-2 and TRBJ1-5, with TRBD1 as a possible D gene (5 bases). CDR3 length: 14 amino acids. Trimming shortened V by 2 bases and J by 2 bases, and 7 bases separated the two germline ends. Germline CDR1 and CDR2: SGHTA and FQGNSA. This CDR3 reads CASSLKGGNQPQHF. The CDR3 DNA sequence: TGTGCCAGCAGCTTAAAAGGGGGCAATCAGCCCCAGCATTTT.

CDR3 sequence (DNA): TGTGCCAGCAGTTTAGTCCCCGCTGCGGCTTTCTTT. This gives the protein CASSLVPAAAFF. The chain is built from TRBV12-3 or TRBV12-4 and TRBJ1-1; D is undetermined. V was pared by 1 base and J by 11 bases, with 11 bases between. CDR3 length: 12 amino acids.